The clone carrying this T cell receptor (beta chain) occurred many times. Its cognate antigen is unknown. Beta-chain TCR CDR3 regions were amplified from RNA transcripts. Investigators did first-round RT-PCR with HTBI primers, then second-round multiplex PCR. Each CDR3 protein gets one entry after TCRdb re-called the multiplex PCR reads with MiXCR. The data contain over a million distinct CDR3 sequences, about 36% of them singletons. This entry is derived from a study of Graves' ophthalmopathy and Graves' hyperthyroidism. On the study more broadly: Absence of ophthalmopathy within 18 months of follow-up defined stable hyperthyroidism.

General study findings and limits: Among expanded thyroid clonotypes above 0.001 frequency, most also occurred in blood. Ophthalmopathy could be told apart from stable hyperthyroidism by a 13-signature model (under 90% sensitivity, approximately 81% specificity).

Germline CDR1 and CDR2: DFQATT and SNEGSKA (reference sequence). V was pared by 5 bases and J by 6 bases, with 13 bases between. The CDR3 runs to 12 residues. This sequence joins TRBV20-1 and TRBJ1-2; D not resolved. The sequenced material came from peripheral blood or thyroid tissue (not recorded which). The sequence was collected from an adult man with Graves' hyperthyroidism. The chain's CDR3 is CSAGRGADGYTF. As DNA, the CDR3 is TGCAGTGCTGGACGGGGAGCGGATGGCTACACCTTC.